What follows describes a single T cell receptor (beta chain). The CDR3 totals 15 residues. Trimming cost V 2 bases and J 2 bases; bases outside gene matches: 6. In germline, CDR1 is SGHNT, CDR2 YYREEE (reference sequence). This record belongs to a study of blood T cell repertoires in COVID-19. Overall study: The United States, Italy and Spain provided the acute and convalescent COVID-19 samples. Nucleic acid was either cDNA or gDNA, and it came from T cells, B-cell-depleted T cells, or PBMCs.

Authors' methods: By means of reference gene primer amplification, nucleated cell counts were estimated. Repertoires were generated with immunoSEQ multiplex PCR, while TCRdb's copy carries only in-frame clones and drops some. V, J and clone size are those of that table, while D and trimming were read from the DNA. Of more than 150,000 clones in the sample, around 90% were seen once. The chain couples TRBV5-4 to TRBJ2-7; 8 nucleotides line up with TRBD2. This clonotype originated in a man in his forties with acute or convalescent COVID-19. Source material: peripheral blood. The CDR3 sequence: CASSFAGGPTYEQYF. CDR3 sequence (DNA): TGTGCCAGCAGCTTCGCGGGGGGCCCGACCTACGAGCAGTACTTC.